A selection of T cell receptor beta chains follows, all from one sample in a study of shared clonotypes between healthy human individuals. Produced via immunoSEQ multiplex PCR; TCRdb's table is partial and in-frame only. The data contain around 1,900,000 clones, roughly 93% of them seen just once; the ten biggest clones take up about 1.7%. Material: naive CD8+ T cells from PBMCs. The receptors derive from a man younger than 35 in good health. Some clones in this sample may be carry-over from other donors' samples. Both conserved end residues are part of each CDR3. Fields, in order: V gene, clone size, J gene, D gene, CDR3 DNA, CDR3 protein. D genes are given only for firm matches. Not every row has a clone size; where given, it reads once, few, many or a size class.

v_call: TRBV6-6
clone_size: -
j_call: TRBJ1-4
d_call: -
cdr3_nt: TGTGCCAGCAGCCCTAAGATTGCAACTAATGAAAAACTGTTTTTT
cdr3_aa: CASSPKIATNEKLFF

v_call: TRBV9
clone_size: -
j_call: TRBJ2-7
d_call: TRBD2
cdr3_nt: TGTGCCAGCAGCCCGGGACCCCCGGGGGGAGAGCAGTACTTC
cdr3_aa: CASSPGPPGGEQYF

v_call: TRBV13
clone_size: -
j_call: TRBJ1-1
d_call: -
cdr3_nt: TGTGCCAGCAGTTTAACAGGGATGAACACTGAAGCTTTCTTT
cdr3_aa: CASSLTGMNTEAFF

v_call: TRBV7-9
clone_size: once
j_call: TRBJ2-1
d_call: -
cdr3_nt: TGTGCCAGCAGCCCCCTTTTGCGGAACAATGAGCAGTTCTTC
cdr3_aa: CASSPLLRNNEQFF

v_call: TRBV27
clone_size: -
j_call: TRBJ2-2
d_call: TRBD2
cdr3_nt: TGTGCCAGCAGTTCCCTACTAGCGGCCGGGGAGCTGTTTTTT
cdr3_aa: CASSSLLAAGELFF

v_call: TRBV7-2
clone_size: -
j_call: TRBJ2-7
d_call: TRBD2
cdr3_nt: TGTGCCAGCAGCCCCGGGACTAGCGTAGACGAGCAGTACTTC
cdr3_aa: CASSPGTSVDEQYF

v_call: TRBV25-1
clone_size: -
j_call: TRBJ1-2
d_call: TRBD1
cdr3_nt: TGTGCCACCAATGGACAGGGTGGATCAATCTATGGCTACACCTTC
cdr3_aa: CATNGQGGSIYGYTF

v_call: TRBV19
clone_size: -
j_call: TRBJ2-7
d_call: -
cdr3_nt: TGTGCCACCGCCCCCGGAGGATCCCCCTACGAGCAGTACTTC
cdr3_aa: CATAPGGSPYEQYF

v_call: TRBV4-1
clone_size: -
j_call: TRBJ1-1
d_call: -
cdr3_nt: TGCGCCAGCAGCCCAAGGTTAGGGGCAGAGGAAGCTTTCTTT
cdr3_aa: CASSPRLGAEEAFF

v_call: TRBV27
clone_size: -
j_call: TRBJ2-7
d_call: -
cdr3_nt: TGTGCCAGCCAGTACGGGTACGAGCAGTACTTC
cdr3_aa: CASQYGYEQYF

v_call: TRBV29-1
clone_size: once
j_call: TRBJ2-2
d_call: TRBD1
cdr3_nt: TGCAGCGGAACAGGGGGAGCCGGGGAGCTGTTTTTT
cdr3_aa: CSGTGGAGELFF